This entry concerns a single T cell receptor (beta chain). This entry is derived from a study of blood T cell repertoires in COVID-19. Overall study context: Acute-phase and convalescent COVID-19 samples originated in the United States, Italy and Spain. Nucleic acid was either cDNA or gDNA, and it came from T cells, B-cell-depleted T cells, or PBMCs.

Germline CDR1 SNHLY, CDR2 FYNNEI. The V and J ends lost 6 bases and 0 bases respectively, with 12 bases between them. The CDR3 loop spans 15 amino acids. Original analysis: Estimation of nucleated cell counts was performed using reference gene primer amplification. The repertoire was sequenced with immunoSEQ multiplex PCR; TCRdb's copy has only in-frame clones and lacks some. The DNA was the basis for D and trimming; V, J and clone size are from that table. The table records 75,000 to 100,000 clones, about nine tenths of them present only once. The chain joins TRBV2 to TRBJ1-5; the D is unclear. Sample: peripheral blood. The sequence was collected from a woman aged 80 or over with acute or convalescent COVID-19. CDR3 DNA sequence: TGTGCCAGCAGCAAGGACTGGATTAGCAATCAGCCCCAGCATTTT. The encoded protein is CASSKDWISNQPQHF.